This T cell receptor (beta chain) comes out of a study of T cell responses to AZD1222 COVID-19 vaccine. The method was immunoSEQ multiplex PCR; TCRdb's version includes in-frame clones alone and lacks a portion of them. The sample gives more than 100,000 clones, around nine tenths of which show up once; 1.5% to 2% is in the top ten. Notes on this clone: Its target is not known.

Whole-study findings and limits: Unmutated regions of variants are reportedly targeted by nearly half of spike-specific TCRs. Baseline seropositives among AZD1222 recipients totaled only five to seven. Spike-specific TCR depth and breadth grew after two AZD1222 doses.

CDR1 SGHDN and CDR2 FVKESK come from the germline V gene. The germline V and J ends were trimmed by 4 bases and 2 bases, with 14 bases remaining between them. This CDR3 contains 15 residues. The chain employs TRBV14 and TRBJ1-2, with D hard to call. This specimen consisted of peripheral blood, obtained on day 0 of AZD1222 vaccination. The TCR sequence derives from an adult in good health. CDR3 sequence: CASSPAIPGNYGYTF. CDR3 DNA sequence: TGTGCCAGCAGCCCCGCTATCCCTGGGAACTATGGCTACACCTTC.